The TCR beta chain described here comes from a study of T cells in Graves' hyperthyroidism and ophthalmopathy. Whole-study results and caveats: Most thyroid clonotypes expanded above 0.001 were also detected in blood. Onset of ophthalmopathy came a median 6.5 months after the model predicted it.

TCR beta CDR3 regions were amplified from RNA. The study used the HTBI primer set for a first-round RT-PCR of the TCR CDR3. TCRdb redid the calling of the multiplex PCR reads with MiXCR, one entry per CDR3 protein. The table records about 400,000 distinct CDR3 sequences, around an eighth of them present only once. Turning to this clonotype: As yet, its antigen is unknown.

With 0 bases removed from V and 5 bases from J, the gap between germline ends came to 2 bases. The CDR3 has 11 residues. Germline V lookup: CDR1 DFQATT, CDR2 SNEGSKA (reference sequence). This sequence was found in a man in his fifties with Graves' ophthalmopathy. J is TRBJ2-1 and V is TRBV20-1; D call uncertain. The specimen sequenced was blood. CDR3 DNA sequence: TGCAGTGCTAGAGATGACAATGAGCAGTTCTTC. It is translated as CSARDDNEQFF.